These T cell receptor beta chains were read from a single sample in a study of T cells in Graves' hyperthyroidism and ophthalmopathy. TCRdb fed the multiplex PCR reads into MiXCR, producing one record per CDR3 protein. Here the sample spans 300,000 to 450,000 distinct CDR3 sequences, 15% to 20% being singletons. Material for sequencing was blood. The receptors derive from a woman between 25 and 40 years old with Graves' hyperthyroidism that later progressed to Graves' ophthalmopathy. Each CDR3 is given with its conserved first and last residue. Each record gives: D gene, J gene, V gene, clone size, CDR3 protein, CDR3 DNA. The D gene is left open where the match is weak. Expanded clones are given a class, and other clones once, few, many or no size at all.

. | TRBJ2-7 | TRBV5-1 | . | CASSSSPGTYEQYF | TGCGCCAGCAGCTCCTCTCCAGGGACCTACGAGCAGTACTTC
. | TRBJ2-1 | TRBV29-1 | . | CSVEDGRGRLRDEQFF | TGCAGCGTTGAAGATGGTCGGGGGCGGCTCAGGGATGAGCAGTTCTTC
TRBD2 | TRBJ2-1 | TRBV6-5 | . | CASSYSLGGNEQFF | TGTGCCAGCAGTTACTCGCTGGGGGGGAATGAGCAGTTCTTC
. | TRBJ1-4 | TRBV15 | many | CATSVGTRQSFNEKLFF | TGTGCCACCAGCGTAGGTACCCGACAGAGCTTTAATGAAAAACTGTTTTTT
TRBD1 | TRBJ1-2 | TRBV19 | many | CASSIGQGNYGYTF | TGTGCCAGTAGTATTGGACAGGGGAACTATGGCTACACCTTC
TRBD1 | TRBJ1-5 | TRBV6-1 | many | CASNKRGHDNQPQHF | TGTGCCAGCAACAAAAGGGGGCATGACAATCAGCCCCAGCATTTT
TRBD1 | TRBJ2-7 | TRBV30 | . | CAWNPSRTGGKYEQYF | TGTGCCTGGAATCCCTCCCGGACAGGGGGAAAGTACGAGCAGTACTTC
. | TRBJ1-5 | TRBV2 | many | CASSEGGRGKHF | TGTGCCAGCAGTGAGGGTGGCCGGGGAAAGCATTTT
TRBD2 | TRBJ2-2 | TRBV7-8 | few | CASSLMEAGVTGELFF | TGTGCCAGCAGCTTAATGGAGGCGGGGGTCACCGGGGAGCTGTTTTTT
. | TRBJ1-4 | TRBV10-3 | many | CAISESNGEKLFF | TGTGCCATCAGTGAGTCGAACGGGGAAAAACTGTTTTTT
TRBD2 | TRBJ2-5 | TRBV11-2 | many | CASSPSGGGETQYF | TGTGCCAGCAGCCCGAGCGGGGGCGGCGAGACCCAGTACTTC
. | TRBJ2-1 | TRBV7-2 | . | CASSRRRAQYNEQFF | TGTGCCAGCAGCCGCCGGAGGGCTCAATACAATGAGCAGTTCTTC
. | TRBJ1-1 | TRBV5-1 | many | CASSLGQGGDTEAFF | TGCGCCAGCAGCTTGGGGCAGGGCGGAGACACTGAAGCTTTCTTT
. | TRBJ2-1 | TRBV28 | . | CASSSPRPGGSMFF | TGTGCCAGCAGTTCACCACGACCAGGGGGGAGTATGTTCTTC
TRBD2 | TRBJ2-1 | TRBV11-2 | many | CASSRTPGGSSYNEQFF | TGTGCCAGCAGTAGGACACCCGGGGGGAGCTCCTACAATGAGCAGTTCTTC
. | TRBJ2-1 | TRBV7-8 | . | CASSSAGFPEQFF | TGTGCCAGCAGCTCCGCCGGTTTCCCTGAGCAGTTCTTC
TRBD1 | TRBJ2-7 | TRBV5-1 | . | CASSLDKGQRNYEQYF | TGCGCCAGCAGCCTAGACAAGGGACAGCGAAACTACGAGCAGTACTTC
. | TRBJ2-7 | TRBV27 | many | CASSIGQTYEQYF | TGTGCCAGCAGCATCGGACAGACCTACGAGCAGTACTTC
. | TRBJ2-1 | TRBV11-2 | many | CASSLEREQFF | TGTGCCAGCAGCTTAGAGCGGGAGCAGTTCTTC
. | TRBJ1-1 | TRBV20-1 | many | CSAPLGGYSTEAFF | TGCAGTGCCCCCCTTGGGGGCTACAGCACTGAAGCTTTCTTT
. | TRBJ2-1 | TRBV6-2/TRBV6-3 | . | CASSYTPDRPNEQFF | TGTGCCAGCAGTTACACCCCGGACAGACCGAATGAGCAGTTCTTC
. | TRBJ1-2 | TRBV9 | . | CASSVVEGAGRGYTF | TGTGCCAGCAGCGTAGTGGAGGGAGCAGGCCGCGGCTACACCTTC
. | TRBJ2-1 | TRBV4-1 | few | CASSQARQGRNEQFF | TGCGCCAGCAGCCAAGCGCGGCAGGGGAGGAATGAGCAGTTCTTC
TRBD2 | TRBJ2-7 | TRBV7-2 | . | CASRDRLAGYEQYF | TGTGCCAGCAGGGACAGACTAGCGGGCTACGAGCAGTACTTC
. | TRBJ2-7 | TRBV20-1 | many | CSAREAQGLFYEQYF | TGCAGTGCTAGAGAGGCGCAGGGGCTTTTCTACGAGCAGTACTTC
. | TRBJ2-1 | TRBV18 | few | CASSPPLGVAYNEQFF | TGTGCCAGCTCACCACCGTTAGGGGTTGCCTACAATGAGCAGTTCTTC
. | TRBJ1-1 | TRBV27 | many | CASSLGAMVNTEAFF | TGTGCCAGCAGTTTAGGGGCAATGGTGAACACTGAAGCTTTCTTT
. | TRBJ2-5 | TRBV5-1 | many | CASTGEGETQYF | TGCGCCAGCACCGGCGAGGGGGAGACCCAGTACTTC
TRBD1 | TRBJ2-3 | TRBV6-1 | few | CASDRGPADTQYF | TGTGCCAGTGACAGGGGGCCGGCAGATACGCAGTATTTT
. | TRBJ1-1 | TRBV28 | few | CASGHPGDTEAFF | TGTGCCAGCGGCCACCCAGGGGACACTGAAGCTTTCTTT
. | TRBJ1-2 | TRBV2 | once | CASEQGWSYGYTF | TGTGCCAGCGAACAGGGATGGAGCTATGGCTACACCTTC
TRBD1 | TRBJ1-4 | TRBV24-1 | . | CATRRGQGVGKLFF | TGTGCCACCAGGCGAGGACAGGGGGTTGGAAAACTGTTTTTT
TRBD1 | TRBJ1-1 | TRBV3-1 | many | CASSPQGGGDTEAFF | TGTGCCAGCAGCCCCCAGGGGGGTGGGGACACTGAAGCTTTCTTT
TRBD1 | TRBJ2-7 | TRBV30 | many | CARTDRLSYEQYF | TGTGCCCGGACGGACAGGCTATCCTACGAGCAGTACTTC